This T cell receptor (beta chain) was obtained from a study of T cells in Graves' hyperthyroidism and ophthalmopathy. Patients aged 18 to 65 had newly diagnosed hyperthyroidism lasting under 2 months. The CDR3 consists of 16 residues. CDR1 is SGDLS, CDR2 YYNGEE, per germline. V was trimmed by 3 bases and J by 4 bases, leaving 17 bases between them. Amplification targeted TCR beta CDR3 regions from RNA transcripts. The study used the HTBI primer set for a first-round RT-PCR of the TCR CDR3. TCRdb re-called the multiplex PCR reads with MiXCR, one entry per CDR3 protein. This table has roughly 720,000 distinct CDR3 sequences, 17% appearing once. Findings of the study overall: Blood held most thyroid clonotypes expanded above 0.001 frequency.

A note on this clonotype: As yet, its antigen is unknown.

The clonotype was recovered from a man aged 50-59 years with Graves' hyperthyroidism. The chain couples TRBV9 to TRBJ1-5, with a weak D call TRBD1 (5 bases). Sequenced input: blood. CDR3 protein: CASSGGPLLGNQPQHF. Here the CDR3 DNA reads TGTGCCAGCAGCGGGGGACCCTTGCTGGGGAATCAGCCCCAGCATTTT.